Following are 12 T cell receptor beta chains from one sample sequenced in a study of blood T cell repertoires in COVID-19. Assay used: immunoSEQ multiplex PCR; TCRdb lists only in-frame clones, some missing. The sample carries some 420,000 clones, 75% to 90% recorded once. Input material: PBMCs or T cells enriched from blood (not recorded which). These receptors all come from a man younger than 45 who had recovered from COVID-19.

As for this clone: Within the sample, other DNA sequences also encode this same CDR3. V is TRBV12-3 or TRBV12-4 and J is TRBJ2-7, with TRBD2 identical over 7 bases. This CDR3 region has 13 residues. Losses at the gene ends were 3 bases for V and 3 bases for J; bases not matched to a gene: 2. The CDR3 is CASSFGGSYEQYF. CDR3 DNA: TGTGCCAGCAGTTTCGGCGGGAGCTACGAGCAGTACTTC.

The CDR3 spells CASSPRKRSTDTQYF. The DNA for the CDR3 is TGTGCCAGCAGCCCTCGGAAGCGCAGCACAGATACGCAGTATTTT. This sequence joins TRBV7-2 and TRBJ2-3; D is uncertain. The CDR3 covers 15 residues. Germline CDR1 reads SGHTA; CDR2 reads FQGNSA. The V gene lost 5 bases and the J gene lost 0 bases, with 12 bases spanning the gap.

The CDR3 nucleotides are TGTGCCAGCAGGTATAGCGGGAGTAGATCCTACAATGAGCAGTTCTTC. It encodes CASRYSGSRSYNEQFF. This chain connects TRBV28 to TRBJ2-1, with 9 bases that match TRBD2. CDR1 MDHEN and CDR2 SYDVKM come from the germline V gene. The CDR3 sequence is 16 residues long. V dropped 6 bases and J dropped 1; count of bases not matched to a gene: 7.

This chain uses TRBV11-2 with TRBJ1-2; a possible D gene is TRBD1 (6 bases). The CDR3 spans 16 residues. The germline V gene has CDR1 SGHAT and CDR2 FQNNGV. The ends were cut back, 5 bases at V and 1 base at J, with 17 bases in the middle. This CDR3 is CASSPPQQGSNYGYTF. CDR3 nucleotides: TGTGCCAGCAGCCCCCCTCAACAGGGCAGTAACTATGGCTACACCTTC.

Worth noting for this clone: Other DNA sequences in the same sample also yield this CDR3. The V and J genes are TRBV18 and TRBJ1-1, with D possibly being TRBD1 (6 bases). Per germline, CDR1 KGHSH and CDR2 LQKENI. Trimming pared 6 bases from V and 8 bases from J, leaving 10 bases between. The length of the CDR3 is 11 residues. As DNA, the CDR3 is TGTGCCAGCTCGCCCGGGACAGAAGCTTTCTTT. Protein sequence: CASSPGTEAFF.

V usage is TRBV6-5 and J usage is TRBJ1-3; D gene unclear. CDR1 is MNHEY, CDR2 SVGAGI, per germline. Trimming took 2 bases from V and 4 from J, leaving 15 bases between them. The CDR3 is 16 residues long. The CDR3 here is CASSYMEGASGNTIYF. CDR3 in DNA: TGTGCCAGCAGTTACATGGAGGGAGCCTCAGGAAACACCATATATTTT.

V is TRBV10-1 and J is TRBJ2-7, with TRBD1 as a possible D gene (5 bases). V was shortened by 0 bases and J by 6 bases, with 9 bases between the two germline ends. The CDR3 extends over 13 amino acids. CDR1 and CDR2 from the germline V gene are WNHNN and SYGVQD (reference sequence). Written as DNA, the CDR3 is TGCGCCAGCAGTGAGTCGACAAGGGGCGAGCAGTACTTC. Translation gives CASSESTRGEQYF.

The rearrangement joins TRBV11-2 to TRBJ2-1, with D tentatively TRBD1 (6 bases). Trimming removed 3 bases from V and 6 bases from J, with 9 bases in between. The CDR3 consists of 13 residues. From germline, CDR1 is SGHAT and CDR2 FQNNGV. The CDR3 DNA is TGTGCCAGCAGCTTCCAAGGGGGCAATGAGCAGTTCTTC. As protein: CASSFQGGNEQFF.

This chain connects TRBV7-9 to TRBJ2-2, with TRBD2 matching over 7 bases. This CDR3 region has 17 residues. Germline loops: CDR1 SEHNR, CDR2 FQNEAQ (reference sequence). Trimming took 1 base from V and 1 from J; bases not matched to a gene: 6. In DNA form, the CDR3 reads TGTGCCAGCAGCTTAGGCGGGACTAAGCAGAACACCGGGGAGCTGTTTTTT. The encoded protein is CASSLGGTKQNTGELFF.

This clone came up once. The chain couples TRBV28 to TRBJ1-6; 11 nucleotides line up with TRBD1. The CDR3 is 16 amino acids. The V segment lost 6 bases and the J segment 1 base; nucleotides outside the gene matches: 2. Looked up from germline, CDR1 is MDHEN and CDR2 is SYDVKM. The CDR3 DNA reads TGTGCCAGCAGAGGACAGGGGGCTTCCTATAATTCACCCCTCCACTTT. This translates into CASRGQGASYNSPLHF.

The chain joins TRBV3-1 (or the pseudogene TRBV3-2) to TRBJ2-3; 12 positions match TRBD2. Trimming took 4 bases from V and 1 from J; bases not matched to a gene: 3. This CDR3 is 16 amino acids long. CDR1 is LGHDT and CDR2 is YNNKEL in the germline V gene (reference sequence). The chain's CDR3 is CASSRLAGDGTDTQYF. CDR3 DNA sequence: TGTGCCAGCAGCCGACTAGCGGGAGACGGCACAGATACGCAGTATTTT.

This chain links TRBV27 with TRBJ2-1, with TRBD1 matching 7 bases. The CDR3 has 15 residues. Germline-derived CDR1 and CDR2 are MNHEY and SMNVEV (reference sequence). V lost 6 bases and J lost 8; bases outside the gene matches: 13. The CDR3 here is CASSPQGVMSYEQFF. The CDR3 bases are TGTGCCAGCAGCCCGCAGGGGGTAATGTCCTATGAGCAGTTCTTC.